The sequence of this T cell receptor beta chain was determined in a study of CD4 T cells in relation to SARS-CoV-2 and coronaviruses. Study in general: PBMCs were cultured with antigen for less than twelve days before TCR beta sequencing.

Roughly 10^5 naive or memory CD4+ cells were cultured with CEF peptides for roughly 10 days. Concerning this clone itself: Its target is unknown.

The protocol was immunoSEQ multiplex PCR, while the TCRdb copy is restricted to in-frame clones and leaves out a portion. Among about 36,000 clones, about 86% were seen once, and the ten largest hold 5.5% to 8.5%. Trimming cost V 3 bases and J 9 bases; bases outside gene matches: 18. The CDR3 is made up of 17 amino acids. Germline CDR1 is SGDLS and CDR2 is YYNGEE. Sequences were obtained from naive CD4+ T cells from PBMCs, cultured in vitro. The sample's subset: naive CD4+ T cells isolated by negative enrichment. The origin of this receptor is an adult with COVID-19. J is TRBJ2-1 and V is TRBV9; 7 bases fit TRBD1. CDR3 bases: TGTGCCAGCAGCGCTAAAGCCGGGACAGTTATTTCTGGTGAGCAGTTCTTC. It yields the protein CASSAKAGTVISGEQFF.